The clone carrying this TCR beta chain was detected only once. The target antigen is unknown. Other DNA variants within this sample encode the same CDR3. This record belongs to a study of shared clonotypes between healthy human individuals. For the study at large: The people who gave samples were two women and a few men aged 18 to 49. General study findings and limits: Memory subsets generally showed lower estimated richness than naive subsets.

Sorted-subset replicate PCRs used 200 ng of genomic DNA. This amount corresponded to approximately 30,000 T cell genomes. This table comes from immunoSEQ multiplex PCR, and its TCRdb copy is limited to in-frame clones, with some not included. The data contain some 2 million clones, 95% of them singletons. The donors were adults (healthy and HIV-negative) with no recent acute infections or vaccinations. CDR3 length: 12 amino acids. V lost 5 bases and J 6 bases, leaving 8 bases between the germline ends. Per the germline V gene, CDR1 is SEHNR and CDR2 is FQNEAQ (reference sequence). This chain joins TRBV7-9 and TRBJ2-1; D not certain. Input material: naive CD4+ T cells sorted from blood. The subset was: CD45RA+ positively selected. This TCR was recovered from a man between 18 and 29 years old in good health. The CDR3 DNA follows: TGTGCCAGCAGCCCCCCATCCAATGAGCAGTTCTTC. Translating it yields CASSPPSNEQFF. Complete variable domain (other parts from reference TRBV7-9 and TRBJ2-1): DTGVSQNPRHKITKRGQNVTFRCDPISEHNRLYWYRQTLGQGPEFLTYFQNEAQLEKSRLLSDRFSAERPKGSFSTLEIQRTEQGDSAMYLCASSPPSNEQFFGPGTRLTVL.